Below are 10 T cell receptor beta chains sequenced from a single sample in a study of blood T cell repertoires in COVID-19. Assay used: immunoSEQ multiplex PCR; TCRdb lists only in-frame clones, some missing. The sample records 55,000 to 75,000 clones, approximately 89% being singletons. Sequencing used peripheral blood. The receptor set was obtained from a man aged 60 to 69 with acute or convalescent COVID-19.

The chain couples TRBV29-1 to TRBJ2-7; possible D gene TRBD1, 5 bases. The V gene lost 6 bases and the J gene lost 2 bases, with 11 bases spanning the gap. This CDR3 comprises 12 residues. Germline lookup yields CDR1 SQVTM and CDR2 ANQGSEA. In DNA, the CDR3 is TGCAGCGTCGACAGTGAAACCTACGAGCAGTACTTC. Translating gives CSVDSETYEQYF.

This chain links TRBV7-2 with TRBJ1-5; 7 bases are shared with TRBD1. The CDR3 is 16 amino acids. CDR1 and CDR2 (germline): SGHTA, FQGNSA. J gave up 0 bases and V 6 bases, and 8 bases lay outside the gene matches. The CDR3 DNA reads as TGTGCCAGCAGTCCCCAGGGGGGAAATAGCAATCAGCCCCAGCATTTT. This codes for CASSPQGGNSNQPQHF.

CDR3 loop: CASSSKLGAGGMYGYTF. As DNA, the CDR3 is TGTGCCAGCAGCTCGAAGCTAGGGGCAGGGGGGATGTATGGCTACACCTTC. The J gene is TRBJ1-2, the V gene TRBV9; 7 positions agree with TRBD1. J lost 5 bases, V lost 4 bases, and 17 bases had no gene match. Germline-derived CDR1 and CDR2 are SGDLS and YYNGEE. This CDR3 region has 17 residues.

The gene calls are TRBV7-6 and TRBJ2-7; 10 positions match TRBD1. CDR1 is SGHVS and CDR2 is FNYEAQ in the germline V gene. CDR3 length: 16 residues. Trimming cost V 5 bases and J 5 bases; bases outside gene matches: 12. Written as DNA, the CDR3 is TGTGCCAGCAGCACCATCCGGGACAGGGGTCTCGACGAGCAGTACTTC. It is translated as CASSTIRDRGLDEQYF.

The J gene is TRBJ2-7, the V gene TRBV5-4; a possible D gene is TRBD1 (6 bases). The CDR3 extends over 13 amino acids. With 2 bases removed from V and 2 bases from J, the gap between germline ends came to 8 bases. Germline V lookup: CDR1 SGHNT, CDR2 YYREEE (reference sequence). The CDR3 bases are TGTGCCAGCAGCTTAGACAGGACCTACGAGCAGTACTTC. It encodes CASSLDRTYEQYF.

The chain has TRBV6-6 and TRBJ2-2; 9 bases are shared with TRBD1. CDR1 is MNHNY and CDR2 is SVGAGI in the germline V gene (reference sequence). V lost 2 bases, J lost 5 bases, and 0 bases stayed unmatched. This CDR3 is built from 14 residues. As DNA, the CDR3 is TGTGCCAGCAGTTACGACAGGGGGACCGGGGAGCTGTTTTTT. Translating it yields CASSYDRGTGELFF.

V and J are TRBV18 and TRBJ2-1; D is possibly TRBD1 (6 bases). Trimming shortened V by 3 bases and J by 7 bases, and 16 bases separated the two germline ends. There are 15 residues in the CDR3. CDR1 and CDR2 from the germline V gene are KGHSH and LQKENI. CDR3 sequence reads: CASSPSGGPSNEQFF. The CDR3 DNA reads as TGTGCCAGCTCACCTTCTGGGGGCCCTTCAAATGAGCAGTTCTTC.

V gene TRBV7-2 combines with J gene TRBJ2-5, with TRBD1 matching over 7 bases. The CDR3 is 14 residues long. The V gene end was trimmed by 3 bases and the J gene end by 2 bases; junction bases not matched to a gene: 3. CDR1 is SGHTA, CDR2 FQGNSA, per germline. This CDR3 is CASSLGQIQETQYF. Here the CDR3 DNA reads TGTGCCAGCAGCTTGGGACAGATACAAGAGACCCAGTACTTC. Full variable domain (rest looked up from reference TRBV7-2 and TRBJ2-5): GAGVSQSPSNKVTEKGKDVELRCDPISGHTALYWYRQSLGQGLEFLIYFQGNSAPDKSGLPSDRFSAERTGGSVSTLTIQRTQQEDSAVYLCASSLGQIQETQYFGPGTRLLVL.

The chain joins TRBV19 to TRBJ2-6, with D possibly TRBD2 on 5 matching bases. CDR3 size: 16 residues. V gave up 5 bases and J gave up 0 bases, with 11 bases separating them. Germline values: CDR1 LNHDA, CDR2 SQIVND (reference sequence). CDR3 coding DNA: TGTGCCAGTAGTCGGCAAGGACTCTCTGGGGCCAACGTCCTGACTTTC. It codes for CASSRQGLSGANVLTF.

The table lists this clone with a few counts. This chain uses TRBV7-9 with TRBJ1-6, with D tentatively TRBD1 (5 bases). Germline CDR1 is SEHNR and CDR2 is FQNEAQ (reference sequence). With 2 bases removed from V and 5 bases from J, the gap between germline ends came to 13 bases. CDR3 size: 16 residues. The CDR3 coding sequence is TGTGCCAGCAGCTTAACAACCAGACAGAATAATTCACCCCTCCACTTT. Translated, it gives CASSLTTRQNNSPLHF.